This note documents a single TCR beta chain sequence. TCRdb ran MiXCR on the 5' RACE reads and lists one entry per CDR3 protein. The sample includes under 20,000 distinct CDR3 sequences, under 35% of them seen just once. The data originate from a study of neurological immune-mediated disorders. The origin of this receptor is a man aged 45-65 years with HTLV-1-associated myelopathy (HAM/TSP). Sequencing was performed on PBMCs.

The CDR3 coding sequence is TGCAGTGCCAGAAGGGGGCAGGAGATCCAAGAGACCCAGTACTTC. Protein: CSARRGQEIQETQYF. The chain carries TRBV20-1 and TRBJ2-5; 7 bases match TRBD1. This CDR3 contains 15 residues. CDR1 is DFQATT and CDR2 is SNEGSKA in the germline V gene (reference sequence). J lost 1 base, V lost 6 bases, and 11 bases had no gene match.